A single sample gave rise to the 10 T cell receptor beta chains below, sequenced in a study of cytomegalovirus exposure and HLA in healthy donors. PCR primers comprised 60 Vbeta and 13 Jbeta primers. The method was immunoSEQ multiplex PCR; TCRdb's version includes in-frame clones alone and lacks a portion of them. The sample has approximately 180,000 clones, about four fifths seen once; the top ten hold about 1.7%. The sequenced material came from PBMCs. Receptors were obtained from a woman aged 18-29 years in good health and CMV-seronegative.

V is TRBV20-1 and J is TRBJ1-2; D possibly corresponds to TRBD1 (5 bases). CDR1 and CDR2 from the germline V gene are DFQATT and SNEGSKA (reference sequence). This CDR3 spans 11 amino acids. The DNA of the CDR3 is TGCAGCGGTCGGGACTTCTATGGCTACACCTTC. Translating it yields CSGRDFYGYTF.

About this clone: A junction end diverges from the germline sequence, so it may reflect a read error. The rearrangement links TRBV7-7 to TRBJ2-1; weak D call: TRBD2 (6 bases). This CDR3 spans 17 amino acids. Germline-derived CDR1 and CDR2 are SSHAT and FNYEAQ (reference sequence). DNA of the CDR3: TGTGCTAGCAGCCTCCTGACTGGCGGGGACTCCTACAATGAGCAGTTCTTC. This encodes CASSLLTGGDSYNEQFF.

The chain links TRBV29-1 to TRBJ2-6; D is unclear. Trimming removed 7 bases from V and 4 bases from J, with 11 bases in between. This CDR3 region has 13 residues. The germline V gene encodes CDR1 SQVTM and CDR2 ANQGSEA. The CDR3 sequence: CSAARAGANVLTF. The CDR3 nucleotides are TGCAGCGCCGCGAGAGCCGGGGCCAACGTCCTGACTTTC.

The genes are TRBV5-1 and TRBJ2-7; D may be TRBD1 (6 bases). The CDR3 extends over 13 amino acids. CDR1 and CDR2 (germline): SGHRS, YFSETQ. V dropped 7 bases and J dropped 0 bases, with 11 bases sitting between them. The CDR3 reads CASGTGSSYEQYF. Here the CDR3 DNA reads TGCGCCAGCGGAACAGGGAGCTCCTACGAGCAGTACTTC.

The rearrangement links TRBV6-1 to TRBJ1-2; 8 bases are a match to TRBD1. This CDR3 has 12 amino acids. CDR1 and CDR2 (germline): MNHNS, SASEGT. Germline trimming cut 10 bases from V and 4 bases from J; bases unmatched to any gene: 5. Here the CDR3 DNA reads TGTGCCACCCAGGGGGCTTTCTATGGCTACACCTTC. This sequence encodes CATQGAFYGYTF.

The rearrangement joins TRBV18 to TRBJ2-3; TRBD2 agrees at 9 bases. With 3 bases clipped from V and 3 bases from J, the junction kept 10 bases outside the gene matches. This CDR3 region has 17 residues. Germline assignment: CDR1 KGHSH and CDR2 LQKENI. CDR3 coding DNA: TGTGCCAGCTCACCGGTCCGAGCGGGAGGTGGTACAGATACGCAGTATTTT. This translates into CASSPVRAGGGTDTQYF.

The J gene is TRBJ2-1, the V gene TRBV4-3; 7 bases match TRBD2. This CDR3 has 17 amino acids. The J segment lost 0 bases and the V segment lost 0 bases, leaving 5 bases of the junction unmatched. The V gene's germline CDR1 is LGHNA and CDR2 YSLEER. The DNA for the CDR3 is TGCGCCAGCAGCCAAGAGCGCGGGAGTAGCTCCTACAATGAGCAGTTCTTC. It is translated as CASSQERGSSSYNEQFF.

The chain employs TRBV11-2 and TRBJ2-3; D is unclear. This CDR3 spans 14 amino acids. Deletions cut 1 base from V and 9 bases from J, with 14 bases between. Germline CDR1 reads SGHAT; CDR2 reads FQNNGV. The CDR3 sequence: CASSLVRFGRTQYF. CDR3 bases: TGTGCCAGCAGCTTAGTGCGGTTCGGAAGAACGCAGTATTTT.

The genes are TRBV20-1 and TRBJ2-5, with 9 bases aligning to TRBD2. This CDR3 has 11 amino acids. Germline V gene sequence: CDR1 DFQATT, CDR2 SNEGSKA (reference sequence). CDR3 bases: TGCTCAGCGGGAGGATCGGAGACCCAGTACTTC. Translating it yields CSAGGSETQYF.

This rearrangement joins TRBV2 to TRBJ1-1; D is perhaps TRBD1 (6 bases). The V gene's germline CDR1 is SNHLY and CDR2 FYNNEI. The CDR3 length is 13 residues. Trimming shortened V by 6 bases and J by 4 bases, and 12 bases separated the two germline ends. The DNA for the CDR3 is TGTGCCAGCAGAGGAAGGGGGAGCACTGAAGCTTTCTTT. It encodes CASRGRGSTEAFF.